One and the same sample provided the 20 T cell receptor beta chains below, sequenced in a study of shared T cell receptors in the human thymus. Sequenced by immunoSEQ multiplex PCR; TCRdb stores in-frame clones only, minus some. Here the sample spans under 850,000 clones, roughly 90% being singletons. Separately, the same data were catalogued under a study of human thymus T cells.

What was sequenced was thymocytes. These receptors all come from a boy younger than two with a congenital heart defect.

This sequence joins TRBV4-3 and TRBJ2-6, with D maybe TRBD2 (5 bases). The CDR3 runs to 18 residues. The V end lost 0 bases, the J end lost 4 bases, and 16 bases lay between the germline ends. From germline, CDR1 is LGHNA and CDR2 YSLEER. CDR3 sequence reads: CASSQDMDSRSGANVLTF. CDR3 DNA: TGCGCCAGCAGCCAAGATATGGACTCCCGTTCGGGGGCCAACGTCCTGACTTTC.

J is TRBJ2-7 and V is TRBV7-9; possible D gene TRBD2, 5 bases. There are 14 residues in the CDR3. Germline V lookup: CDR1 SEHNR, CDR2 FQNEAQ (reference sequence). Trimming left V 5 bases short and J 3 bases short, with 14 bases between. The CDR3 region has the DNA TGTGCCAGCAGCAAAGGAGGAGAAAGCTACGAGCAGTACTTC. Its translation: CASSKGGESYEQYF.

For this clone: Other DNA sequences from this sample encode an identical CDR3 as well. V usage is TRBV27 and J usage is TRBJ2-7; 9 nucleotides match TRBD2. CDR1 MNHEY and CDR2 SMNVEV come from the germline V gene (reference sequence). The CDR3 sequence is 14 residues long. Trimming at V came to 3 bases and at J to 3 bases, leaving 3 bases not matched to a gene. In nucleotides, the CDR3 is TGTGCCAGCAGTTTTAGCGGGAGCAGCTACGAGCAGTACTTC. Translation gives CASSFSGSSYEQYF.

This clone appeared a single time. V usage is TRBV7-9 and J usage is TRBJ1-2; D is unclear. Germline CDR1 is SEHNR and CDR2 is FQNEAQ (reference sequence). The V gene lost 1 base and the J gene lost 4 bases, with 10 bases spanning the gap. This CDR3 comprises 14 residues. Here the CDR3 reads CASSLESQFYGYTF. The DNA of the CDR3 is TGTGCCAGCAGCTTAGAGTCACAGTTCTATGGCTACACCTTC. Drawing the rest from reference TRBV7-9 and TRBJ1-2, the complete variable domain is DTGVSQNPRHKITKRGQNVTFRCDPISEHNRLYWYRQTLGQGPEFLTYFQNEAQLEKSRLLSDRFSAERPKGSFSTLEIQRTEQGDSAMYLCASSLESQFYGYTFGSGTRLTVV.

In the case of this clone: This specimen includes other DNA sequences encoding the same CDR3. DNA for the CDR3: TGTGCCAGCAGCTCCCGCGGCTACGAGCAGTACTTC. Its translation: CASSSRGYEQYF. The rearrangement joins TRBV7-9 to TRBJ2-7; D unclear. The CDR3 contains 12 residues. Germline-derived CDR1 and CDR2 are SEHNR and FQNEAQ (reference sequence). Between the trimmed V and J ends, which lost 4 bases and 3 bases, there was a span of 7 bases.

In its sample, this clone was seen once. The chain is built from TRBV2 and TRBJ1-2, with TRBD1 matching 10 bases. This CDR3 spans 14 amino acids. V shed 5 bases and J 2 bases; nucleotides not matched to a gene: 2. Looked up from germline, CDR1 is SNHLY and CDR2 is FYNNEI. CDR3 loop: CASSMTGGNYGYTF. In DNA, the CDR3 is TGTGCCAGCAGTATGACAGGGGGCAACTATGGCTACACCTTC.

This sequence joins TRBV4-3 and TRBJ2-5; 9 nucleotides align to TRBD2. The DNA end is a closer match to TRBJ2-7, so the J assignment may be wrong. The CDR3 spans 14 residues. Germline-derived CDR1 and CDR2 are LGHNA and YSLEER. CDR3: CASSQGTSDHEQYF. Here the CDR3 DNA reads TGCGCCAGCAGCCAAGGGACTAGCGACCACGAGCAGTACTTC.

The genes are TRBV19 and TRBJ1-4; D gene uncertain. Germline loops: CDR1 LNHDA, CDR2 SQIVND (reference sequence). V lost 5 bases, J lost 7 bases, and 8 bases lay in between. CDR3 length: 12 residues. CDR3 protein: CASSHSGEKLFF. In nucleotides, the CDR3 is TGTGCCAGTAGTCATAGTGGTGAAAAACTGTTTTTT.

This clone was picked up one time. The rearrangement uses TRBV21-1 and TRBJ2-7; the table names TRBD1, a call not compared with the DNA. TRBV21-1 is a pseudogene segment. This CDR3 has 21 amino acids. CDR3 nucleotide sequence: TGTGCCAGCAGCAAAATGGGATACCGGGACAGGGAGAAATCGACCTCCTACGAGCAGTACTTC. Encoded protein: CASSKMGYRDREKSTSYEQYF.

This rearrangement joins TRBV5-4 to TRBJ2-7; 9 positions agree with TRBD2. The CDR3 contains 13 residues. The V and J ends lost 9 bases and 6 bases, in that order; junction bases with no gene match: 10. CDR1 is SGHNT and CDR2 is YYREEE in the germline V gene (reference sequence). The CDR3 protein is CATLAGEVPEQYF. The CDR3 coding sequence is TGTGCCACCTTAGCGGGAGAGGTCCCCGAGCAGTACTTC.

The chain is built from TRBV5-1 and TRBJ2-3; a possible D gene is TRBD1 (6 bases). Germline assignment: CDR1 SGHRS and CDR2 YFSETQ. The CDR3 covers 21 residues. With 2 bases removed from V and 2 bases from J, the gap between germline ends came to 30 bases. CDR3 in amino acids: CASSFEIPNHRTGYSTDTQYF. The CDR3 DNA follows: TGCGCCAGCAGCTTCGAAATCCCAAACCACCGTACAGGGTATTCCACAGATACGCAGTATTTT. Variable domain in full (rest from reference TRBV5-1 and TRBJ2-3): KAGVTQTPRYLIKTRGQQVTLSCSPISGHRSVSWYQQTPGQGLQFLFEYFSETQRNKGNFPGRFSGRQFSNSRSEMNVSTLELGDSALYLCASSFEIPNHRTGYSTDTQYFGPGTRLTVL.

This rearrangement joins TRBV28 to TRBJ2-7; D remains unclear. Germline V CDR1 and CDR2: MDHEN, SYDVKM. The V and J ends lost 7 bases and 0 bases respectively, with 13 bases between them. The CDR3 is 14 amino acids. CDR3 in amino acids: CASNAYLGSYEQYF. As DNA, the CDR3 is TGTGCCAGCAACGCATACCTAGGCTCCTACGAGCAGTACTTC.

The V and J genes are TRBV6-1 and TRBJ1-4, with D tentatively TRBD1 (6 bases). The CDR3 covers 15 residues. Germline values: CDR1 MNHNS, CDR2 SASEGT. Between the trimmed V and J ends, which lost 8 bases and 7 bases, there was a span of 20 bases. The CDR3 region is CASFNGYRESEKLFF. The CDR3 region has the DNA TGTGCCAGCTTTAACGGGTACAGGGAGAGTGAAAAACTGTTTTTT.

The chain combines TRBV27 with TRBJ1-1, with D maybe TRBD1 (6 bases). The CDR3 sequence is 13 residues long. V was shortened by 4 bases and J by 4 bases, with 10 bases between the two germline ends. Germline CDR1 and CDR2: MNHEY and SMNVEV (reference sequence). The CDR3 protein is CASSWEGGTEAFF. CDR3 nucleotide sequence: TGTGCCAGCAGTTGGGAGGGGGGCACTGAAGCTTTCTTT.

Concerning this clone itself: The sample has other DNA sequences that encode this CDR3 too. This sequence joins TRBV29-1 and TRBJ2-5; TRBD1 might be the D (5 bases). This CDR3 spans 11 amino acids. Trimming removed 4 bases at V and 5 bases at J, with 8 bases between. Germline V CDR1 and CDR2: SQVTM, ANQGSEA. CDR3 bases: TGCAGCGTTGGGGGCAGGGAGACCCAGTACTTC. This encodes CSVGGRETQYF.

This chain connects TRBV10-3 to TRBJ2-3, with D possibly being TRBD1 (7 bases). This CDR3 comprises 21 residues. Between the trimmed V and J ends, which lost 0 bases and 2 bases, there was a span of 27 bases. Germline V gene sequence: CDR1 ENHRY, CDR2 SYGVKD. The CDR3 DNA reads TGTGCCATCAGTGAGTCAGAGGGGGGTGAGACAGGGCGGCGACACACAGATACGCAGTATTTT. This gives the protein CAISESEGGETGRRHTDTQYF.

J is TRBJ2-7 and V is TRBV18; 11 bases align to TRBD2. CDR1 is KGHSH and CDR2 is LQKENI in the germline V gene. The CDR3 extends over 19 amino acids. Trimming cost V 1 base and J 10 bases; bases outside gene matches: 21. This chain's CDR3 is CASSPLLAGGPNHYDGQYF. Written as DNA, the CDR3 is TGTGCCAGCTCACCACTTTTAGCGGGAGGGCCGAACCATTACGACGGCCAGTACTTC.

V usage is TRBV10-3 and J usage is TRBJ1-4; D call uncertain. This CDR3 has 13 residues. The ends were cut back, 11 bases at V and 8 bases at J, with 18 bases in the middle. CDR1 is ENHRY and CDR2 is SYGVKD in the germline V gene. As DNA, the CDR3 is TGTGCCTCCGGACTCCTCTTGGGAGAAAAACTGTTTTTT. Translation gives CASGLLLGEKLFF.

The rearrangement uses TRBV28 and TRBJ2-5; TRBD2 agrees at 14 bases. The length of the CDR3 is 16 residues. Trimming took 5 bases from V and 5 from J; bases not matched to a gene: 7. CDR1 is MDHEN, CDR2 SYDVKM, per germline. The CDR3 nucleotides read TGTGCCAGCAGTGCCAGACTAGCGGGAGGGGGGGAGACCCAGTACTTC. Protein product: CASSARLAGGGETQYF.

V is TRBV27 and J is TRBJ2-7, with D possibly being TRBD2 (5 bases). Germline CDR1 MNHEY, CDR2 SMNVEV (reference sequence). CDR3 length: 11 amino acids. V dropped 3 bases and J dropped 7 bases, with 7 bases sitting between them. Written as DNA, the CDR3 is TGTGCCAGCAGTTTCTGCGGGGAGCAGTACTTC. This translates into CASSFCGEQYF.